This is a list of T cell receptor beta chains from one sample in a study of identical twins. TCRdb reprocessed the 5' RACE reads with MiXCR, giving one entry per CDR3 protein. The sample shows hundreds of thousands of distinct CDR3 sequences, roughly an eighth of them seen only once. These data were likewise used in another study, on yellow fever vaccine responses in identical twins.

The sequenced sample consisted of CD8+ T cells sorted from blood. The receptor set was obtained from a woman aged 18-35 years in good health. Each CDR3 is given with its conserved first and last residue. D genes are given only for firm matches. Not all rows give a size; the values are once, few, many and, for expanded clones, a class.

j_call,v_call,d_call,clone_size,cdr3_aa,cdr3_nt
TRBJ2-4,TRBV25-1,NA,NA,CATGRDIQYF,TGTGCCACCGGACGGGACATTCAGTACTTC
TRBJ2-7,TRBV7-6,NA,few,CASSRGQFNEQYF,TGTGCCAGCAGCCGGGGGCAGTTCAACGAGCAGTACTTC
TRBJ2-2,TRBV6-5,NA,NA,CASSYSAATGELFF,TGTGCCAGCAGTTACTCGGCCGCCACCGGGGAGCTGTTTTTT
TRBJ2-3,TRBV7-8,NA,NA,CASSSSGSDTQYF,TGTGCCAGCAGCTCCTCAGGGTCAGATACGCAGTATTTT
TRBJ2-2,TRBV29-1,NA,NA,CSVQGLYTGELFF,TGCAGCGTCCAGGGGCTCTACACCGGGGAGCTGTTTTTT
TRBJ2-1,TRBV12-5,NA,NA,CASGLGGVQFF,TGTGCTAGTGGTTTAGGGGGAGTCCAGTTCTTC
TRBJ1-2,TRBV4-2,TRBD1,few,CASTRGTGGNYGYTF,TGTGCCAGCACCCGGGGGACAGGGGGAAACTATGGCTACACCTTC
TRBJ2-5,TRBV3-1,TRBD2,NA,CASSQEWEGQDYFPQETQYF,TGTGCCAGCAGCCAAGAATGGGAGGGCCAGGATTATTTCCCACAAGAGACCCAGTACTTC
TRBJ2-5,TRBV2,TRBD1,NA,CASRGDRGRETQYF,TGTGCCAGCAGGGGGGACAGGGGGCGAGAGACCCAGTACTTC
TRBJ2-2,TRBV7-9,NA,few,CASSLGGDIGELFF,TGTGCCAGCAGCTTAGGAGGGGATATCGGGGAGCTGTTTTTT
TRBJ2-1,TRBV5-6,TRBD2,NA,CASSSHPTSEPYNEQFF,TGTGCCAGCAGCTCACACCCAACTAGCGAACCCTACAATGAGCAGTTCTTC
TRBJ1-2,TRBV25-1,NA,NA,CASSEYLGGYTF,TGTGCCAGCAGTGAATATTTAGGTGGCTACACCTTC
TRBJ2-7,TRBV12-3/TRBV12-4,NA,few,CASSFPTRASYEQYF,TGTGCCAGCAGTTTCCCTACCCGGGCGTCCTACGAGCAGTACTTC
TRBJ2-3,TRBV6-1,NA,NA,CASSQSGTSTDTQYF,TGTGCCAGCAGCCAAAGCGGAACTAGCACAGATACGCAGTATTTT
TRBJ2-1,TRBV24-1,TRBD2,few,CATSDLDGRSSYNEQFF,TGTGCCACCAGTGATTTGGACGGGAGGAGCTCCTACAATGAGCAGTTCTTC
TRBJ2-5,TRBV24-1,NA,NA,CATAPDSQETQYF,TGTGCCACCGCCCCGGACAGCCAAGAGACCCAGTACTTC
TRBJ1-4,TRBV5-1,NA,NA,CASSLSPVNEKLFF,TGCGCCAGCAGCTTGTCGCCCGTTAATGAAAAACTGTTTTTT
TRBJ2-7,TRBV10-1,NA,many,CASSESTVYEQYF,TGCGCCAGCAGTGAGTCGACTGTATACGAGCAGTACTTC
TRBJ2-1,TRBV4-1,TRBD2,NA,CASSQREMSYNEQFF,TGCGCCAGCAGCCAGCGGGAGATGTCCTACAATGAGCAGTTCTTC
TRBJ2-7,TRBV5-6,NA,few,CASSLDVLSYEQYF,TGTGCCAGCAGCTTAGACGTACTATCCTACGAGCAGTACTTC
TRBJ2-3,TRBV20-1,TRBD2,few,CSASGTSGEEYF,TGCAGTGCTAGCGGGACTAGCGGGGAAGAGTATTTT
TRBJ2-1,TRBV7-9,TRBD2,NA,CASSARSGGASGEQFF,TGTGCCAGCAGCGCAAGAAGCGGGGGAGCCTCCGGTGAGCAGTTCTTC
TRBJ1-3,TRBV25-1,NA,many,CASSSQSGGHPIYF,TGTGCCAGCAGCAGTCAATCCGGGGGCCACCCCATATATTTT
TRBJ2-3,TRBV9,TRBD2,NA,CASSDRTSGRIDTQYF,TGTGCCAGCAGCGACCGGACTAGCGGGAGGATAGATACGCAGTATTTT
TRBJ2-3,TRBV7-2,NA,few,CASSLVWRDRATDTQYF,TGTGCCAGCAGCTTAGTTTGGCGGGATAGGGCCACAGATACGCAGTATTTT
TRBJ1-1,TRBV5-1,NA,few,CASSRVAGLSQIEAFF,TGCGCCAGCAGCCGCGTGGCAGGGCTAAGTCAGATTGAAGCTTTCTTT
TRBJ1-1,TRBV10-3,NA,many,CAISTGWPEAFF,TGTGCCATCAGTACCGGCTGGCCTGAAGCTTTCTTT
TRBJ2-1,TRBV7-9,TRBD2,NA,CATGNGLVGYNEQFF,TGTGCCACCGGAAATGGACTAGTAGGTTACAATGAGCAGTTCTTC
TRBJ2-4,TRBV7-8,NA,few,CASSETGSLAKNIQYF,TGTGCCAGCAGCGAAACAGGGTCACTAGCCAAAAACATTCAGTACTTC
TRBJ2-5,TRBV12-3/TRBV12-4,NA,few,CASSLQVRETQYF,TGTGCCAGCAGTTTACAGGTGCGGGAGACCCAGTACTTC
TRBJ2-7,TRBV7-9,TRBD2,few,CASSPPGTSGKYEQYF,TGTGCCAGCAGCCCTCCTGGGACTAGCGGAAAATACGAGCAGTACTTC
TRBJ2-2,TRBV24-1,NA,few,CATSRNGELFF,TGTGCCACCAGTAGGAACGGGGAGCTGTTTTTT
TRBJ2-3,TRBV6-4,TRBD2,NA,CASAVGAGSTDTQYF,TGTGCCAGCGCCGTGGGAGCGGGGTCCACAGATACGCAGTATTTT